These T cell receptor beta chains were read from a single sample in a study of regulatory T cells in long-lasting Graves disease. One entry per CDR3 protein results from TCRdb running MiXCR on the multiplex PCR reads. The sample has 600,000 to 800,000 distinct CDR3 sequences; around 30% are singletons. This material consisted of peripheral blood mononuclear cells (PBMCs), taken when the disease was refractory, from a patient treated with antithyroid drugs. The origin of the receptors is a female donor with Graves disease. The CDR3 runs from the conserved cysteine through the conserved F or W. The D gene is left open where the match is weak. Clone size is stated in some rows and not others, as once, few, many or a class when expanded.

v_call,clone_size,j_call,d_call,cdr3_nt,cdr3_aa
TRBV7-9,few,TRBJ2-7,-,TGTGCCAGCAGCTTACTTGCTAGTCCCACCTACGAGCAGTACTTC,CASSLLASPTYEQYF
TRBV7-3,few,TRBJ2-2,TRBD2,TGTGCCAGCAGCTCCGGGAGGGCCGCGGACGGGGAGCTGTTTTTT,CASSSGRAADGELFF
TRBV2,-,TRBJ1-1,TRBD1,TGTGCCAGCAGTGATTCGTGGGGACAGACTGAAGCTTTCTTT,CASSDSWGQTEAFF
TRBV18,many,TRBJ2-5,-,TGTGCCAGCTCACCACAGCGCACGGCCGCGGTTCTTCGAGAGACCCAGTACTTC,CASSPQRTAAVLRETQYF
TRBV6-2/TRBV6-3,-,TRBJ2-7,-,TGTGCCAGCAGTGACGGGGGGCTCCCGCTCTACGAGCAGTACTTC,CASSDGGLPLYEQYF
TRBV7-9,-,TRBJ2-7,TRBD2,TGTACCAGCAGCTTAGTAGCGGGAGCCTACGAGCAGTACTTC,CTSSLVAGAYEQYF
TRBV19,-,TRBJ2-4,-,TGTGCCAGTAGTATAGTAACGGCGGACCTAGCCAAAAACATTCAGTACTTC,CASSIVTADLAKNIQYF
TRBV28,few,TRBJ1-3,TRBD1,TGTGCCAGCAGGGACAGGGGCCCCTCTGGAAACACCATATATTTT,CASRDRGPSGNTIYF
TRBV20-1,few,TRBJ2-7,-,TGCAGTGCTAGCACTTATTGGACCTCCATGAACGAGCAGTACTTC,CSASTYWTSMNEQYF
TRBV25-1,-,TRBJ2-7,-,TGTGCCAGCAGTGATGCCGGGACGTCAGCCTACGAGCAGTACTTC,CASSDAGTSAYEQYF
TRBV5-1,-,TRBJ2-5,-,TGCGCCAGTCGGCGCGGGGCAGGCGAGGGGGAGACCCAGTACTTC,CASRRGAGEGETQYF
TRBV6-1,many,TRBJ2-5,-,TGTGCCAGCAGTACGGGTGAAAGGGGGACACAAGAGACCCAGTACTTC,CASSTGERGTQETQYF
TRBV28,many,TRBJ1-6,TRBD1,TGTGCCAGTCGGAGGGACAGTGGCGATTCACCCCTCCACTTT,CASRRDSGDSPLHF
TRBV29-1,few,TRBJ2-7,-,TGCAGCGTTGAAGACGGGAGCAGCTCCTACGAGCAGTACTTC,CSVEDGSSSYEQYF
TRBV30,-,TRBJ1-1,-,TGTGCCTGGAGCCTGGGGGGGACTGAAGCTTTCTTT,CAWSLGGTEAFF